Sequencing of this TCR beta chain was carried out in a study of blood T cell repertoires in COVID-19. Study summary: Nucleic acid was either cDNA or gDNA, and it came from T cells, B-cell-depleted T cells, or PBMCs.

Generated by immunoSEQ multiplex PCR, the TCRdb table keeps only in-frame clones and is missing some. The table lists over 300,000 clones, 90% of them singletons, with 5% to 8.5% in the top ten. This CDR3 is built from 15 residues. CDR1 MNHEY and CDR2 SVGAGI come from the germline V gene. The ends lost 7 bases at V and 1 base at J; junction bases unmatched: 6. The sequenced sample was peripheral blood. The chain carries TRBV6-5 and TRBJ2-4; the match to TRBD2 covers 8 bases. The clonotype originates from a man between 18 and 29 years old with active or convalescent COVID-19. In DNA form, the CDR3 reads TGTGCCAGCACTGTTAGCGGGACGGCCAAAAACATTCAGTACTTC. Translation: CASTVSGTAKNIQYF.